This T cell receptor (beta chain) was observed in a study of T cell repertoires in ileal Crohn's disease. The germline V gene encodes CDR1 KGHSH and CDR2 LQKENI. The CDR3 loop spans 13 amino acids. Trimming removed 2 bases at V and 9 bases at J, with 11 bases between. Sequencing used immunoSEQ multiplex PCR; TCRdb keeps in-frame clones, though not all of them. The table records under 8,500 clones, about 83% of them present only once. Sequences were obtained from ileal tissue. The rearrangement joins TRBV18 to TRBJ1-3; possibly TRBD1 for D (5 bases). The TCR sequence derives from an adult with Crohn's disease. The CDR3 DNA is TGTGCCAGCTCACCAGACACCACAGGCACCATATATTTT. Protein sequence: CASSPDTTGTIYF.